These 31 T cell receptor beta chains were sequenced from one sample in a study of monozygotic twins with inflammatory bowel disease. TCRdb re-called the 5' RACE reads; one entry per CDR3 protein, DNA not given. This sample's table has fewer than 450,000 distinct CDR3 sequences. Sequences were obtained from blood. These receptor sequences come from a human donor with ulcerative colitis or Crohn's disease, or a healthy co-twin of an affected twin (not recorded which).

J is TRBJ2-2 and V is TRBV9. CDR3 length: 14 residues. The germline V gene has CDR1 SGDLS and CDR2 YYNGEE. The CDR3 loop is CASSVAPNTGELFF.

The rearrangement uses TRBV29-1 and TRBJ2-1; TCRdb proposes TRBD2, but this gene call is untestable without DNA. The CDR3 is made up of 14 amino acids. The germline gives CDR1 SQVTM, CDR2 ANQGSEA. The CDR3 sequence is CSVEDGSGGPEQFF.

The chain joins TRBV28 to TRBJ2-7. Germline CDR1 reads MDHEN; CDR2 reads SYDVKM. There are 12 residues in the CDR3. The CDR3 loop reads CASSADRYEQYF.

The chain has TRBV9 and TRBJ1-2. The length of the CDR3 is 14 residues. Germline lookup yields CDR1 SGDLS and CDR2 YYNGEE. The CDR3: CASSVGDLSYGYTF.

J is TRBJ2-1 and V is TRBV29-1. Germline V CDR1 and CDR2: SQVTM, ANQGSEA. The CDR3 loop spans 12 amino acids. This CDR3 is CSVGVRYNEQFF.

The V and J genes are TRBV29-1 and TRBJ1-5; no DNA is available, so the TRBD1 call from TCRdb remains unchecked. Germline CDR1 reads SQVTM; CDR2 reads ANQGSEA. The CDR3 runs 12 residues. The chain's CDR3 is CSVRGANQPQHF.

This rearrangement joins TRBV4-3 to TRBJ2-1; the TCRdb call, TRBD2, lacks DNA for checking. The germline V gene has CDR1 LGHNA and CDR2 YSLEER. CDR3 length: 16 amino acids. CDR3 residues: CASSQDPGTSGGEQFF.

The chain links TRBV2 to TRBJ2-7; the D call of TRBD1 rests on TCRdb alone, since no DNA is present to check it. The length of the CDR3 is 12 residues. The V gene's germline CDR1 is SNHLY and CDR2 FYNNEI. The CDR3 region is CASTEQIYEQYF.

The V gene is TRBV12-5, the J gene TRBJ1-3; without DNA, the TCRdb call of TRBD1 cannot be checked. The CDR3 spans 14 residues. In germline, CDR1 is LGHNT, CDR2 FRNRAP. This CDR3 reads CASGPGDSRNTIYF.

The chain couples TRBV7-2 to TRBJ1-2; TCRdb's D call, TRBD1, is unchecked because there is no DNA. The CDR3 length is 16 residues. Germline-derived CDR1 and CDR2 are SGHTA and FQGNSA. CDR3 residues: CASSLIQGRRNYGYTF.

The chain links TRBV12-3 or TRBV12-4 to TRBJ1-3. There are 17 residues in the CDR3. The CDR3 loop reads CASSLIGGPLSGNTIYF.

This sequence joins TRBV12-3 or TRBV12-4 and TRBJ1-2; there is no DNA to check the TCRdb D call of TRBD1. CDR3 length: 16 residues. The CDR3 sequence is CASSQHPSGQVYGYTF.

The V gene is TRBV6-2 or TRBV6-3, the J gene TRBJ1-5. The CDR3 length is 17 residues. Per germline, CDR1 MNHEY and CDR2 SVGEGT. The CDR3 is CASSYSSGGATEQPQHF.

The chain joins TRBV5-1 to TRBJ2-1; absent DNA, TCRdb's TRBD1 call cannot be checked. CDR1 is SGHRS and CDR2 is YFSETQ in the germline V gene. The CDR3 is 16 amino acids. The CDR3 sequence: CASSLSGTGVGDEQFF.

The CDR3 loop reads CASSQTGSGGAGQETQYF. V usage is TRBV4-2 and J usage is TRBJ2-5; TCRdb calls TRBD2, which cannot be checked without DNA. This CDR3 is built from 18 residues. Germline CDR1 reads LGHNA; CDR2 reads YNFKEQ.

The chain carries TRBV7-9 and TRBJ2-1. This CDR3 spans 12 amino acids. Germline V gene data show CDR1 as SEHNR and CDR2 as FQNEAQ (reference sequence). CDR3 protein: CASSSTTSEQFF.

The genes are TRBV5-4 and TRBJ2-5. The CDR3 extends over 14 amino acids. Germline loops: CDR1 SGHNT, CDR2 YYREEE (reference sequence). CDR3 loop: CASSRGTVQETQYF. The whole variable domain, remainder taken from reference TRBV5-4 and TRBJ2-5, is ETGVTQSPTHLIKTRGQQVTLRCSSQSGHNTVSWYQQALGQGPQFIFQYYREEENGRGNFPPRFSGLQFPNYSSELNVNALELDDSALYLCASSRGTVQETQYFGPGTRLLVL.

The CDR3 here is CASSPGLAGGLAKNIQYF. The genes are TRBV4-1 and TRBJ2-4; TCRdb picks TRBD2, but there is no DNA to check that call. The CDR3 is 18 amino acids. Germline V lookup: CDR1 MGHRA, CDR2 YSYEKL.

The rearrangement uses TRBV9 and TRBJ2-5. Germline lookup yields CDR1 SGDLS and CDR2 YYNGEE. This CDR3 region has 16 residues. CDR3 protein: CASSVRRRRGQETQYF.

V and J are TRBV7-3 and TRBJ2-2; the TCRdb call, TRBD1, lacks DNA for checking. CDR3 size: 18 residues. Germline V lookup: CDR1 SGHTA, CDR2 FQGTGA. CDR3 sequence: CASSLRALGGANTGELFF.

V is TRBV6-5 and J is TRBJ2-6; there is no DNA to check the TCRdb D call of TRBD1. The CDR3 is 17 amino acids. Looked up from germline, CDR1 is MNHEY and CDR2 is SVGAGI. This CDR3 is CASSHDSTYSGANVLTF.

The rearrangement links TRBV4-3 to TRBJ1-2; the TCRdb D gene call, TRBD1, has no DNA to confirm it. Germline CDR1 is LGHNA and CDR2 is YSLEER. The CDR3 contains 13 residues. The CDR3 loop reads CASSQTQGDGYTF.

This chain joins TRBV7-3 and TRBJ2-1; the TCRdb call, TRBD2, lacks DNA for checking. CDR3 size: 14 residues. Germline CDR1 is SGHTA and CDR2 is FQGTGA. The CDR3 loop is CASSLMGEGREQFF. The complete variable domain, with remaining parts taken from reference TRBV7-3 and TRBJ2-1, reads GAGVSQTPSNKVTEKGKYVELRCDPISGHTALYWYRQSLGQGPEFLIYFQGTGAADDSGLPNDRFFAVRPEGSVSTLKIQRTERGDSAVYLCASSLMGEGREQFFGPGTRLTVL.

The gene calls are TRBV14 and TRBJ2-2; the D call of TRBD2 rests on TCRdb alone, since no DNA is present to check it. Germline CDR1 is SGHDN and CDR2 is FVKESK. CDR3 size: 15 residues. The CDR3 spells CASSLPGPRDGELFF.

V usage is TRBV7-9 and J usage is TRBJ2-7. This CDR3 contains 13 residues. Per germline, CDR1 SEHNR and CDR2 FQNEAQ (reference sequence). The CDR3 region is CASSPGAGREQYF.

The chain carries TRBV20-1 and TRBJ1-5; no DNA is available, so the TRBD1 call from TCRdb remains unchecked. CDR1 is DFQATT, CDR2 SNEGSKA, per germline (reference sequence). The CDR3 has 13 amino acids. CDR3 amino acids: CSAGDAGFQPQHF.

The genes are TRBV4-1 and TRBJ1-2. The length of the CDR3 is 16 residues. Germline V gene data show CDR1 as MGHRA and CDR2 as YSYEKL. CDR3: CASSQAAGPINYGYTF.

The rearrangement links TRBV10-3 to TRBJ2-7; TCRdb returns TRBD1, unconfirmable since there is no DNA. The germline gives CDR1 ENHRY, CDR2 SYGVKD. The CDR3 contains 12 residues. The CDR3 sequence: CAISDEGDEQYF.

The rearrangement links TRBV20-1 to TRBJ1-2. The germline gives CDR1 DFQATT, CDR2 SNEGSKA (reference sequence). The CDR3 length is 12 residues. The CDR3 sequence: CSAGSRGSLYTF.

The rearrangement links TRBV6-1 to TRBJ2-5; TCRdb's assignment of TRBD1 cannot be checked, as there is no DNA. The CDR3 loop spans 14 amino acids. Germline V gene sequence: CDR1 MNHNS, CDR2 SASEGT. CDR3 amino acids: CASTPRGGQETQYF.

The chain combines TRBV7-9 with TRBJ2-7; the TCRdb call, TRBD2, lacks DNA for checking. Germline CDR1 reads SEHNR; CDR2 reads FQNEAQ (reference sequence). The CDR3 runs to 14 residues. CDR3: CASSWTSQKYSQYF.